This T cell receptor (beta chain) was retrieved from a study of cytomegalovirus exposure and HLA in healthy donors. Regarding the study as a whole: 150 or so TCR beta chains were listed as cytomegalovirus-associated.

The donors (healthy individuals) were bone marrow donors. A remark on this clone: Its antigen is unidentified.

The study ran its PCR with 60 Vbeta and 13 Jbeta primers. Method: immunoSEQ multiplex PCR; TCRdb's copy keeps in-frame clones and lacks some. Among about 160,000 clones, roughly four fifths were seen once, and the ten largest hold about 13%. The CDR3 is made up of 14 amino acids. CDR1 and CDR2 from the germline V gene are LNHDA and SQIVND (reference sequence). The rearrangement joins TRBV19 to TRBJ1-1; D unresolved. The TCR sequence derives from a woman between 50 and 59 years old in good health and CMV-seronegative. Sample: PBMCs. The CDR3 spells CATQPQPGYTEAFF. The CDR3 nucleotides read TGTGCTACCCAGCCCCAGCCAGGCTACACTGAAGCTTTCTTT.